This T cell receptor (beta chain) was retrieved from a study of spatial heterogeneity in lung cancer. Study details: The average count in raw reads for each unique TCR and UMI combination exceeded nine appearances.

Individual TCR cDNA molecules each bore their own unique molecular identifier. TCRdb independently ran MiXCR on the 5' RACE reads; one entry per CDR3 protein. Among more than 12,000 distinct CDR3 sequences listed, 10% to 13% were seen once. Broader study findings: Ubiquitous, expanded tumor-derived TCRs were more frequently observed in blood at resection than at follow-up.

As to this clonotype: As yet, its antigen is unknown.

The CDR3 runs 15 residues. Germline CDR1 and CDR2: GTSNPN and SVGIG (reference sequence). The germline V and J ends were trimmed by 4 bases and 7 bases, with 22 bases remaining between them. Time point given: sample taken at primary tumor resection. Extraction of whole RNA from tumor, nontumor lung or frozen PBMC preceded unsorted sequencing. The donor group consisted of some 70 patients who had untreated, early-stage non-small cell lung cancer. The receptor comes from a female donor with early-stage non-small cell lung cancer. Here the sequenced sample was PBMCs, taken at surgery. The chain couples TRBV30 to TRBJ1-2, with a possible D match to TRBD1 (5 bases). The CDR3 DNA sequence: TGTGCCTGGACCTTGGGGGAGATGGGCTACGCTGGCTACACCTTC. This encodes CAWTLGEMGYAGYTF.